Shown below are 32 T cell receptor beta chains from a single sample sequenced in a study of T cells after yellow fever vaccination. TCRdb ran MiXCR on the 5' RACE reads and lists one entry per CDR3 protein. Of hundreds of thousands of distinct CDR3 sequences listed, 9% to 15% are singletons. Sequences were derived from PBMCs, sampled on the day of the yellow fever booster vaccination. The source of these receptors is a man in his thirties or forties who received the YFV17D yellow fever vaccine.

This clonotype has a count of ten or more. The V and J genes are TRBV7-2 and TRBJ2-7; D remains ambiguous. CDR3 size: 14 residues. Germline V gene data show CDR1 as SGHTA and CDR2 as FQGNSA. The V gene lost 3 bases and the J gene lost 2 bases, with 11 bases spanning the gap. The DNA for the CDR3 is TGTGCCAGCAGCTTGGGCTCTCCGCCCTACGAGCAGTACTTC. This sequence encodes CASSLGSPPYEQYF.

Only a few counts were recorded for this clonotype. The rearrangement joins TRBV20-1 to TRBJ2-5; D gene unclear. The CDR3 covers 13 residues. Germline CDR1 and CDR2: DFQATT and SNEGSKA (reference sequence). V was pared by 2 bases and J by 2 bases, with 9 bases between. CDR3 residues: CSARLLGQETQYF. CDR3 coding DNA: TGCAGTGCTAGACTGCTAGGGCAAGAGACCCAGTACTTC.

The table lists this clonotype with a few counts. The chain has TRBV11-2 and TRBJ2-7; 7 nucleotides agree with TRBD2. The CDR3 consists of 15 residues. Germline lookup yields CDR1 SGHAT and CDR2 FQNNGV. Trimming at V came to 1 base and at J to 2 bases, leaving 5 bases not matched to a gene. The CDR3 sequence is CASSLGSGSAYEQYF. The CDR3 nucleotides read TGTGCCAGCAGCTTAGGTAGCGGGTCGGCCTACGAGCAGTACTTC. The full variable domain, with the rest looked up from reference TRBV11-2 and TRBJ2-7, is EAGVAQSPRYKIIEKRQSVAFWCNPISGHATLYWYQQILGQGPKLLIQFQNNGVVDDSQLPKDRFSAERLKGVDSTLKIQPAKLEDSAVYLCASSLGSGSAYEQYFGPGTRLTVT.

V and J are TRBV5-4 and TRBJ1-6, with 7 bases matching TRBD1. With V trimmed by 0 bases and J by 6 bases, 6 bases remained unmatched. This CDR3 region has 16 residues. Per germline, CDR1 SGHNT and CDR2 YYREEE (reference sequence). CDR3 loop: CASSLEGAPANSPLHF. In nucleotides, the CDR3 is TGTGCCAGCAGCTTGGAGGGGGCTCCGGCTAATTCACCCCTCCACTTT.

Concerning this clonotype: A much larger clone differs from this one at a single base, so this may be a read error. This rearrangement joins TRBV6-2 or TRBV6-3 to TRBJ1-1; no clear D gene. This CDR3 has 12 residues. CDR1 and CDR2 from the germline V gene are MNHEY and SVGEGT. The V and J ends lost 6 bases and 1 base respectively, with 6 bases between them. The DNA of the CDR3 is TGTGCCAGCAGCTACAAGAACACTGAAGCTTTCTTT. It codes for CASSYKNTEAFF.

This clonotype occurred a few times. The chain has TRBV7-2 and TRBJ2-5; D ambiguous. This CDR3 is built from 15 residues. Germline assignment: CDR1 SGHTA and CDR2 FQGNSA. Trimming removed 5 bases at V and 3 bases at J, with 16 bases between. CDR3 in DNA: TGTGCCAGCAGCGGAGAAGGATTCACTAAAGAGACCCAGTACTTC. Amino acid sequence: CASSGEGFTKETQYF. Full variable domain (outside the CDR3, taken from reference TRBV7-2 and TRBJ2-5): GAGVSQSPSNKVTEKGKDVELRCDPISGHTALYWYRQSLGQGLEFLIYFQGNSAPDKSGLPSDRFSAERTGGSVSTLTIQRTQQEDSAVYLCASSGEGFTKETQYFGPGTRLLVL.

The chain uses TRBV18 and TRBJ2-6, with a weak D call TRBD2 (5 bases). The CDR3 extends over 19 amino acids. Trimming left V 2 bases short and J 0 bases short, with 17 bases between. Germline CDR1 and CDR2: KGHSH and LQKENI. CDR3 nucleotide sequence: TGTGCCAGCTCACCATTGTCTATGGGAAGCGGCTCTGGGGCCAACGTCCTGACTTTC. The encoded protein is CASSPLSMGSGSGANVLTF.

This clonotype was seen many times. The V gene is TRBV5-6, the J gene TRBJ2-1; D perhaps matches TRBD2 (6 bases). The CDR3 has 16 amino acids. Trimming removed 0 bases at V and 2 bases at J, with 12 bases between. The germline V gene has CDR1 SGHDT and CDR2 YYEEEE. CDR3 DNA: TGTGCCAGCAGCTTGGGACTCGCGGGGACCTACAATGAGCAGTTCTTC. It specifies CASSLGLAGTYNEQFF.

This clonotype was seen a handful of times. The CDR3 region is CASSPDRGRNTEAFF. The CDR3, as DNA: TGCGCCAGCAGCCCGGACAGGGGGCGCAACACTGAAGCTTTCTTT. The rearrangement joins TRBV5-1 to TRBJ1-1; 11 nucleotides align to TRBD1. Per germline, CDR1 SGHRS and CDR2 YFSETQ. The CDR3 sequence is 15 residues long. V dropped 4 bases and J dropped 2; count of bases not matched to a gene: 4.

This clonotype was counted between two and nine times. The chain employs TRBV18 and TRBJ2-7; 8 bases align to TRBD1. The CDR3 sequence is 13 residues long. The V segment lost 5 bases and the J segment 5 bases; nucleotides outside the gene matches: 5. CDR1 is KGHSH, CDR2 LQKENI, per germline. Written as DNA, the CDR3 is TGTGCCAGCTCAGGACTGACAGGGGACGAGCAGTACTTC. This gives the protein CASSGLTGDEQYF.

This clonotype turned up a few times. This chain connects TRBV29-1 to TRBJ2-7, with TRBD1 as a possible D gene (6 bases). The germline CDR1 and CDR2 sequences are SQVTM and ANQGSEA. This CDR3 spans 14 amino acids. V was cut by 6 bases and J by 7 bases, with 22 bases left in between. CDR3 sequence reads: CSVGGGTTPEEQYF. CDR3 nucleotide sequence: TGCAGCGTAGGAGGTGGGACAACTCCGGAGGAGCAGTACTTC.

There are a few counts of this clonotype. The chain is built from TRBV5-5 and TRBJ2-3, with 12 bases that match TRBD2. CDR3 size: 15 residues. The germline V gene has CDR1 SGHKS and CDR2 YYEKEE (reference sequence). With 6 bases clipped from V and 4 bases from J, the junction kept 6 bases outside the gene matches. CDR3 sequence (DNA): TGTGCCAGCACCCTACTAGCGGGAGGCGCAGATACGCAGTATTTT. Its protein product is CASTLLAGGADTQYF. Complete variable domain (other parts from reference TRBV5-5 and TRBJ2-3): DAGVTQSPTHLIKTRGQQVTLRCSPISGHKSVSWYQQVLGQGPQFIFQYYEKEERGRGNFPDRFSARQFPNYSSELNVNALLLGDSALYLCASTLLAGGADTQYFGPGTRLTVL.

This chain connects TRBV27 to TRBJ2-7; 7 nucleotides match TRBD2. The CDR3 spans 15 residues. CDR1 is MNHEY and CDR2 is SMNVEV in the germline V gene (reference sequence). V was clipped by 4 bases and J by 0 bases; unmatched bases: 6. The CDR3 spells CASSSTSAYSYEQYF. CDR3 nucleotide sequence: TGTGCCAGCAGTTCTACTAGCGCGTACTCCTACGAGCAGTACTTC.

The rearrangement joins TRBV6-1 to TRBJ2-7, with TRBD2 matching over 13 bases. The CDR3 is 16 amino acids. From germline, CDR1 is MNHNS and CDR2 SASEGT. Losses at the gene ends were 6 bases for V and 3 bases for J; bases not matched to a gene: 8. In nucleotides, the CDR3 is TGTGCCAGCAGCGGACATGGACTAGCGGGGGACTACGAGCAGTACTTC. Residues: CASSGHGLAGDYEQYF.

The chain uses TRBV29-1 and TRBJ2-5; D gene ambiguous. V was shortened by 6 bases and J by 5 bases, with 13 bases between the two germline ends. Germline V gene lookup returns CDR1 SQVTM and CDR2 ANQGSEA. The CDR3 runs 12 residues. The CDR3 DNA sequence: TGCAGCGTGCCCCCCCGTAGGGAGACCCAGTACTTC. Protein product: CSVPPRRETQYF.

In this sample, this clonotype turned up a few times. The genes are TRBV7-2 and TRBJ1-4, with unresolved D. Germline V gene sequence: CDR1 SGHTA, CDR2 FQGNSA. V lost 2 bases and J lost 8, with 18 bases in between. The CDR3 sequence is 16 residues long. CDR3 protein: CASSLKGRAMEEKLFF. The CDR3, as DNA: TGTGCCAGCAGCTTAAAAGGTCGGGCCATGGAGGAAAAACTGTTTTTT.

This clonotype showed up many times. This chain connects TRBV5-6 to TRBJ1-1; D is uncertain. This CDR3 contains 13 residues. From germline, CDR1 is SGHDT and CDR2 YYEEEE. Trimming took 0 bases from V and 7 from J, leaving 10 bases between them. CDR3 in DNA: TGTGCCAGCAGCTTGGGCAGGTACGGTGAAGCTTTCTTT. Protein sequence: CASSLGRYGEAFF.

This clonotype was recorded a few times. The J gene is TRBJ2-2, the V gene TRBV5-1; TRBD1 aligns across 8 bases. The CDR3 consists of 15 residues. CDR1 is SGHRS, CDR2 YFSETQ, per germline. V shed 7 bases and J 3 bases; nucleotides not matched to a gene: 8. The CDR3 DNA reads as TGCGCCAGCTCTCTCCTGGACAGGGACACCGGGGAGCTGTTTTTT. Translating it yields CASSLLDRDTGELFF.

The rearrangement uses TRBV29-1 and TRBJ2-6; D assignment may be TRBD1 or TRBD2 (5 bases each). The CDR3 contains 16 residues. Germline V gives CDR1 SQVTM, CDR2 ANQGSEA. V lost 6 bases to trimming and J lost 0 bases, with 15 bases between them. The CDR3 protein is CSVADTGSSGANVLTF. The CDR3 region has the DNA TGCAGCGTAGCGGACACTGGTAGCTCTGGGGCCAACGTCCTGACTTTC.

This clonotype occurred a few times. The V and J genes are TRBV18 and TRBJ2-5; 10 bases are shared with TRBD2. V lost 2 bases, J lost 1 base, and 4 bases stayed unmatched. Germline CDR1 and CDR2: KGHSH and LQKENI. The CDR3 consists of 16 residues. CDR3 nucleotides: TGTGCCAGCTCACCAACTAGCGGGACATTCCAAGAGACCCAGTACTTC. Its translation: CASSPTSGTFQETQYF.

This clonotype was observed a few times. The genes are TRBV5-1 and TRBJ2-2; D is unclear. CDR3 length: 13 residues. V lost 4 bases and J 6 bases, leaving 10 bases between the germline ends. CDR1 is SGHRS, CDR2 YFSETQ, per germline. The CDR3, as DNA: TGCGCCAGCAGCCAGAGTTGGGCCGGGGAGCTGTTTTTT. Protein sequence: CASSQSWAGELFF.

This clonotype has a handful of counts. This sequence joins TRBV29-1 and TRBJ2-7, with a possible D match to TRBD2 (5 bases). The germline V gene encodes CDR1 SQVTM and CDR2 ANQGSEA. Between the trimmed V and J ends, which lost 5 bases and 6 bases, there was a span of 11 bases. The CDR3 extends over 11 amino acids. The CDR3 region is CSVSLGVEQYF. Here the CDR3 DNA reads TGCAGCGTTTCTCTCGGGGTCGAGCAGTACTTC.

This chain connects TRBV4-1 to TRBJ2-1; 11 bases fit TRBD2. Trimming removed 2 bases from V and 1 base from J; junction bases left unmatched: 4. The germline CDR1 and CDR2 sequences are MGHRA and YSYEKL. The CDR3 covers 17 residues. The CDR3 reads CASSQYSGRVSYNEQFF. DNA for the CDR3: TGCGCCAGCAGCCAATATAGCGGGAGGGTTTCCTACAATGAGCAGTTCTTC.

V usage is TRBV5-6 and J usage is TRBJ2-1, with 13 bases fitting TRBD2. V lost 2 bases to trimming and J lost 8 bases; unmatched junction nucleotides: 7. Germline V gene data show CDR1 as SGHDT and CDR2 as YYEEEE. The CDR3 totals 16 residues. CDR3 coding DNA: TGTGCCAGCAGCTTACCAACTAGCGGGAGGGCCGATGAGCAGTTCTTC. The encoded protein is CASSLPTSGRADEQFF. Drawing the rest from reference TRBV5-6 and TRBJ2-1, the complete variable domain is DAGVTQSPTHLIKTRGQQVTLRCSPKSGHDTVSWYQQALGQGPQFIFQYYEEEERQRGNFPDRFSGHQFPNYSSELNVNALLLGDSALYLCASSLPTSGRADEQFFGPGTRLTVL.

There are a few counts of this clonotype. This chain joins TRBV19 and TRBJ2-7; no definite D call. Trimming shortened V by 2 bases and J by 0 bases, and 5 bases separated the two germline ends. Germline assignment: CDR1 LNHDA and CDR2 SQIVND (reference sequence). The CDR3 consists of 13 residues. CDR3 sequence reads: CASSITSSYEQYF. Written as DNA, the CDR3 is TGTGCCAGTAGTATAACGAGCTCCTACGAGCAGTACTTC.

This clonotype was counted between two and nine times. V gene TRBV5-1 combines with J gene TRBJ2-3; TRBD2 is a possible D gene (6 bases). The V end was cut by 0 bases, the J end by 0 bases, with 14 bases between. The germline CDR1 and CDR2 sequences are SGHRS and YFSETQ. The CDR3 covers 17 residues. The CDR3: CASSLDFIAASTDTQYF. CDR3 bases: TGCGCCAGCAGCTTGGATTTTATAGCGGCTAGCACAGATACGCAGTATTTT.

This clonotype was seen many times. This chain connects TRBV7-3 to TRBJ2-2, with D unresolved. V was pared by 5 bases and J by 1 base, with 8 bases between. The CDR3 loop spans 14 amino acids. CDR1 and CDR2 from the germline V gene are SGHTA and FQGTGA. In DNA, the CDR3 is TGTGCCAGCAGCCAGACTGGGAACACCGGGGAGCTGTTTTTT. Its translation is CASSQTGNTGELFF.

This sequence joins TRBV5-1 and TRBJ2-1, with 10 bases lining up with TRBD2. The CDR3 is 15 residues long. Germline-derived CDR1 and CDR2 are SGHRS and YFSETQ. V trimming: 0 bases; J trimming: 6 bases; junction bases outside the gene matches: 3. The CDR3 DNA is TGCGCCAGCAGCTTGGGTGGGACTAGCGTCAATGAGCAGTTCTTC. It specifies CASSLGGTSVNEQFF.

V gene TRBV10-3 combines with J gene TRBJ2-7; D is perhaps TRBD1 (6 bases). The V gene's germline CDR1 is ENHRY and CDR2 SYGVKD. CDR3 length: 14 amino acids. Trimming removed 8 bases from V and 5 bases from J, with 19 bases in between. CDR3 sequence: CAIAAKEQGNEQYF. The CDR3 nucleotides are TGTGCCATCGCGGCCAAGGAACAGGGTAACGAGCAGTACTTC.

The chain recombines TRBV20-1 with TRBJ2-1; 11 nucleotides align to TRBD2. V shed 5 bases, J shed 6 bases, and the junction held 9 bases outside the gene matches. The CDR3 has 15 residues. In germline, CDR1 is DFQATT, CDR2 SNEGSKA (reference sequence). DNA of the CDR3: TGCAGTGCTGGACTAGCGGGCTCCAACGCCAATGAGCAGTTCTTC. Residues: CSAGLAGSNANEQFF.

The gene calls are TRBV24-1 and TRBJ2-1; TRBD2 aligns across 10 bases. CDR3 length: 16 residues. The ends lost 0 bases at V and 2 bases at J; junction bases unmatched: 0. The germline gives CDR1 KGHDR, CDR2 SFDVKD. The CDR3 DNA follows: TGTGCCACCAGTGATTTGGGGACTAGCGCCTACAATGAGCAGTTCTTC. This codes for CATSDLGTSAYNEQFF.

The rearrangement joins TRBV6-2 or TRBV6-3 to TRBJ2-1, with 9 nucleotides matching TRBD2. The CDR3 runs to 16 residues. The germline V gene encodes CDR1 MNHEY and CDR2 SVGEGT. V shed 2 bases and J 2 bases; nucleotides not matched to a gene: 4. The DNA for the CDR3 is TGTGCCAGCAGTTACGCGAGCGGGAGGACCTACAATGAGCAGTTCTTC. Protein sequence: CASSYASGRTYNEQFF.